The present entry profiles one T cell receptor (beta chain) with its context. The sample belongs to a study of blood T cell repertoires in COVID-19. Background on the study: T cells, B-cell-depleted T cells, or PBMCs provided the cDNA or gDNA that served as material.

Profiled with immunoSEQ multiplex PCR; TCRdb holds only in-frame clones, not every one. This sample yields 85,000 to 130,000 clones, of which about two thirds are seen a single time; about 1% belongs to the top ten. The V gene's germline CDR1 is LNHDA and CDR2 SQIVND (reference sequence). This CDR3 comprises 14 residues. The junction had 6 bases not matched to a gene; V was cut back by 6 bases and J by 2 bases. The TCR originated in a human donor with acute or convalescent COVID-19. The donor label of this sample is uncertain. Sequencing input: peripheral blood. This chain uses TRBV19 with TRBJ2-5; 7 bases are shared with TRBD1. The CDR3 protein is CASSDRAAQETQYF. The CDR3 DNA reads as TGTGCCAGTAGCGACAGGGCCGCACAAGAGACCCAGTACTTC.